This T cell receptor (beta chain) comes out of a study of beta chain features in type 1 diabetes. On average, the one heparinised blood draw given by each donor was about 100 mL. Germline CDR1 reads MDHEN; CDR2 reads SYDVKM. Trimming at V came to 5 bases and at J to 2 bases, leaving 6 bases not matched to a gene. The CDR3 consists of 15 residues. The entirety of the isolated RNA underwent reverse transcription, so expressed TCRB transcripts were sequenced. Libraries were prepared by immunoSEQ multiplex PCR; TCRdb keeps only in-frame clonotypes and omits some of them. The sample consists of hundreds of thousands of clones, roughly an eighth of them appearing once. This clone showed up just a few times. No antigen is known for it. Study observations and caveats: Across all four CD4+ subsets, people with type 1 diabetes showed modestly shorter TCRB CDR3s. The VDJ junctions of type 1 diabetes patients carried fewer insertions and more deletions.

Sample: naive CD4+ T cells from blood. The clonotype originates from a man aged 25 to 40 with type 1 diabetes. The rearrangement uses TRBV28 and TRBJ2-1; 7 bases align to TRBD2. In DNA form, the CDR3 reads TGTGCCAGCAGTCAAACTAGCGTAACCTACAATGAGCAGTTCTTC. This codes for CASSQTSVTYNEQFF. Full variable domain (remainder filled in from reference TRBV28 and TRBJ2-1): DVKVTQSSRYLVKRTGEKVFLECVQDMDHENMFWYRQDPGLGLRLIYFSYDVKMKEKGDIPEGYSVSREKKERFSLILESASTNQTSMYLCASSQTSVTYNEQFFGPGTRLTVL.